The next 10 T cell receptor beta chains were all read from a single sample in a study of shared clonotypes between healthy human individuals. Libraries were prepared by immunoSEQ multiplex PCR; TCRdb keeps only in-frame clonotypes and omits some of them. The data show about 2.4 million clones, roughly 93% seen once. Sequenced material: naive CD4+ T cells from PBMCs. Described subset: CD45RA+ positively selected. Receptor source: a man aged 18 to 35 in good health. Some clones in this sample may be carry-over from other donors' samples.

The chain carries TRBV18 and TRBJ2-1, with D possibly being TRBD2 (6 bases). The V gene lost 0 bases and the J gene lost 3 bases, with 15 bases spanning the gap. Germline V gene data show CDR1 as KGHSH and CDR2 as LQKENI. The CDR3 is 17 amino acids. The CDR3 loop reads CASSPPPGTPLYNEQFF. Here the CDR3 DNA reads TGTGCCAGCTCACCACCACCCGGGACTCCCCTCTACAATGAGCAGTTCTTC.

For the CDR3, the DNA is TGTGCCAGTATGGGACCACCTCCAACCTACGAGCAGTACTTC. Residues: CASMGPPPTYEQYF. The chain recombines TRBV19 with TRBJ2-7; D may correspond to TRBD1 or TRBD2 (5 bases each). Germline CDR1 and CDR2: LNHDA and SQIVND (reference sequence). The V gene lost 7 bases and the J gene lost 2 bases, with 15 bases spanning the gap. CDR3 length: 14 residues.

CDR3 region: CASSLGLAGIDEQFF. CDR3 nucleotides: TGTGCCAGCAGCTTGGGACTAGCGGGAATCGATGAGCAGTTCTTC. The chain links TRBV7-3 to TRBJ2-1; 13 nucleotides agree with TRBD2. Germline CDR1 SGHTA, CDR2 FQGTGA. With 3 bases clipped from V and 8 bases from J, the junction kept 4 bases outside the gene matches. This CDR3 spans 15 amino acids.

V gene TRBV7-9 combines with J gene TRBJ2-2; D not resolved. With 3 bases removed from V and 11 bases from J, the gap between germline ends came to 16 bases. The CDR3 contains 14 residues. Germline CDR1 and CDR2: SEHNR and FQNEAQ (reference sequence). Here the CDR3 reads CASSLPISPVELFF. In DNA, the CDR3 is TGTGCCAGCAGCTTGCCTATAAGCCCCGTTGAGCTGTTTTTT. The complete variable domain, with remaining parts taken from reference TRBV7-9 and TRBJ2-2, reads DTGVSQNPRHKITKRGQNVTFRCDPISEHNRLYWYRQTLGQGPEFLTYFQNEAQLEKSRLLSDRFSAERPKGSFSTLEIQRTEQGDSAMYLCASSLPISPVELFFGEGSRLTVL.

J is TRBJ2-7 and V is TRBV7-9; 9 nucleotides align to TRBD2. This CDR3 region has 16 residues. The germline V gene has CDR1 SEHNR and CDR2 FQNEAQ (reference sequence). Unmatched junction bases numbered 6, after V lost 1 base and J lost 2 bases. The CDR3 sequence: CASSLGQQREAYEQYF. CDR3 nucleotide sequence: TGTGCCAGCAGCTTAGGTCAACAGCGGGAGGCCTACGAGCAGTACTTC.

In this sample, this clone turned up once. This rearrangement joins TRBV7-2 to TRBJ2-5; TRBD1 aligns across 7 bases. Germline-derived CDR1 and CDR2 are SGHTA and FQGNSA. The CDR3 sequence is 14 residues long. The V gene end was trimmed by 5 bases and the J gene end by 5 bases; junction bases not matched to a gene: 8. Written as DNA, the CDR3 is TGTGCCAGCAGCAAAGCCCCAGGGGGTGAGACCCAGTACTTC. Amino acids: CASSKAPGGETQYF.

The rearrangement uses TRBV7-9 and TRBJ2-4, with 15 bases lining up with TRBD2. The germline V gene encodes CDR1 SEHNR and CDR2 FQNEAQ (reference sequence). The trim removed 5 bases at V and 3 bases at J, leaving 8 bases unmatched. The CDR3 totals 18 residues. The CDR3 DNA reads as TGTGCCAGCAGCCCCGGACTAGCGGGAGGGAGGGACAAAAACATTCAGTACTTC. It codes for CASSPGLAGGRDKNIQYF.

The chain is built from TRBV27 and TRBJ2-3; TRBD2 matches 8 bases. The CDR3 runs 15 residues. V gave up 5 bases and J gave up 1 base; unmatched junction bases: 5. Germline V gives CDR1 MNHEY, CDR2 SMNVEV (reference sequence). The CDR3 DNA sequence: TGTGCCAGCAGTGACGGGAGGGTCGGCACAGATACGCAGTATTTT. Its translation is CASSDGRVGTDTQYF.

This clone appeared a single time. CDR3 DNA: TGTGCCAGCAGCCGGACTAGCGGCTTCCAAGAGACCCAGTACTTC. It translates to CASSRTSGFQETQYF. The V and J genes are TRBV9 and TRBJ2-5, with 10 nucleotides matching TRBD2. This CDR3 comprises 15 residues. Germline assignment: CDR1 SGDLS and CDR2 YYNGEE. V was clipped by 4 bases and J by 1 base; unmatched bases: 4.

In its sample, this clone was seen once. The V gene is TRBV15, the J gene TRBJ2-7; 13 positions match TRBD2. Germline CDR1 is LNHNV and CDR2 is YYDKDF (reference sequence). The CDR3 has 16 amino acids. V lost 3 bases and J lost 1; bases outside the gene matches: 3. The CDR3 spells CATSRGLAGPSYEQYF. Here the CDR3 DNA reads TGTGCCACCAGCAGGGGACTAGCGGGGCCTTCCTACGAGCAGTACTTC. The complete variable domain, with remaining parts taken from reference TRBV15 and TRBJ2-7, reads DAMVIQNPRYQVTQFGKPVTLSCSQTLNHNVMYWYQQKSSQAPKLLFHYYDKDFNNEADTPDNFQSRRPNTSFCFLDIRSPGLGDTAMYLCATSRGLAGPSYEQYFGPGTRLTVT.